This T cell receptor (beta chain) is from a study of T cell responses to AZD1222 COVID-19 vaccine. There are a few counts of this clone. The V end was cut by 0 bases, the J end by 2 bases, with 9 bases between. Germline CDR1 SGHRS, CDR2 YFSETQ. The CDR3 sequence is 15 residues long. Here immunoSEQ multiplex PCR was the method, and the copy in TCRdb shows in-frame clones only, minus some. The data contain 90,000 to 95,000 clones, 88% of them singletons. The receptor was derived from an adult who received the AZD1222 COVID-19 vaccine. The specimen was peripheral blood, collected 28 days after the second AZD1222 dose. V gene TRBV5-1 combines with J gene TRBJ1-5, with D uncertain. CDR3 DNA: TGCGCCAGCAGCTTGGAACCAAGTGGCAATCAGCCCCAGCATTTT. It yields the protein CASSLEPSGNQPQHF.